Below are 3 T cell receptor beta chains sequenced from a single sample in a study of CD8 T cells in ankylosing spondylitis. TCRdb ran MiXCR on the 5' RACE reads and lists one entry per CDR3 protein. The repertoire consists of about 36,000 distinct CDR3 sequences, with approximately 6% occurring once and the leading ten covering more than 10%. Sequencing used blood, either unsorted or a sorted T cell fraction (not recorded which). The receptors come from a male donor with ankylosing spondylitis or in good health (not recorded which).

This clonotype was seen more than once but under ten times. The chain combines TRBV2 with TRBJ2-5; D gene ambiguous. Germline CDR1 and CDR2: SNHLY and FYNNEI. V dropped 5 bases and J dropped 0 bases, with 7 bases sitting between them. The CDR3 loop spans 13 amino acids. The CDR3 nucleotides are TGTGCCAGCAGTATCGCGGACCAAGAGACCCAGTACTTC. It encodes CASSIADQETQYF.

This clonotype has at least ten counts. The gene calls are TRBV5-1 and TRBJ2-2, with TRBD1 as a possible D gene (5 bases). V lost 3 bases and J lost 5, with 8 bases in between. Germline V lookup: CDR1 SGHRS, CDR2 YFSETQ. The CDR3 is made up of 13 amino acids. The CDR3 spells CASSSQGTGELFF. DNA for the CDR3: TGCGCCAGCAGCTCCCAGGGAACCGGGGAGCTGTTTTTT.

This clonotype was counted ten times or more. The chain combines TRBV10-3 with TRBJ1-5; D ambiguous. CDR1 and CDR2 (germline): ENHRY, SYGVKD. Trimming shortened V by 10 bases and J by 2 bases, and 27 bases separated the two germline ends. The CDR3 has 18 residues. The CDR3 reads CATAPSHGQLGRNQPQHF. CDR3 nucleotides: TGTGCCACCGCCCCCTCCCACGGGCAGCTAGGACGCAATCAGCCCCAGCATTTT.